The subject of this entry is one T cell receptor beta chain. This sample was taken from a study of cytomegalovirus exposure and HLA in healthy donors. In the PCR, 60 Vbeta and 13 Jbeta primers were used. Method: immunoSEQ multiplex PCR; TCRdb's copy keeps in-frame clones and lacks some. This table holds 130,000 to 150,000 clones, around 78% found once. Germline V CDR1 and CDR2: MGHDK, SYGVNS. V lost 4 bases and J lost 8; bases outside the gene matches: 5. The CDR3 runs 14 residues. Sequenced material: PBMCs. The chain combines TRBV25-1 with TRBJ2-3; 11 positions match TRBD1. The TCR sequence derives from a man between 40 and 49 years old in good health and CMV-seropositive. CDR3 coding DNA: TGTGCCAGCAGTGGACGGACAGGGGGCCGTACGCAGTATTTT. This gives the protein CASSGRTGGRTQYF.